The 5 T cell receptor beta chains given below trace back to one sample, sequenced in a study of blood T cells in healthy people across ages. A second PCR, run for roughly 7 to 11 cycles, used a sample-barcoded 5' primer plus a J-beta primer mix. TCRdb analysed the 5' RACE reads with MiXCR anew, one entry per CDR3 protein. The sample gives around 670,000 distinct CDR3 sequences, about 30% of which show up once; around 16% is in the top ten. Material for sequencing was blood. The receptors originated from a woman of 80 years or more in good health.

This clonotype was counted many times. The chain employs TRBV27 and TRBJ2-3, with D perhaps being TRBD1 or TRBD2 (5 bases each). The CDR3 is 16 amino acids. The germline CDR1 and CDR2 sequences are MNHEY and SMNVEV (reference sequence). Deletions cut 7 bases from V and 0 bases from J, with 17 bases between. The CDR3 here is CASIPLGTVSTDTQYF. The CDR3 DNA reads as TGTGCCAGCATCCCCTTGGGGACGGTTAGCACAGATACGCAGTATTTT.

On this clonotype itself: A junction boundary mismatches the germline segment, possibly from a read error. The CDR3 DNA is TGCGCCAGCAGCTTGAATGGGGGACAGGGAAGGGGTGAGCAGTACTTC. Encoded protein: CASSLNGGQGRGEQYF. The rearrangement links TRBV7-2 to TRBJ2-5; 9 bases map to TRBD1. This CDR3 region has 16 residues. Germline CDR1 is SGHTA and CDR2 is FQGNSA.

Many counts were recorded for this clonotype. The CDR3 reads CASSGRDPPDEQFF. CDR3 sequence (DNA): TGTGCCAGCAGTGGCCGGGACCCGCCCGATGAGCAGTTCTTC. J is TRBJ2-1 and V is TRBV28; D tentatively fits TRBD1 or TRBD2 (5 bases each). V was cut by 5 bases and J by 8 bases, with 16 bases left in between. The CDR3 consists of 14 residues. The germline CDR1 and CDR2 sequences are MDHEN and SYDVKM.

This clonotype was picked up a small number of times. The junction does not match germline at one end; this may be a read error. The chain employs TRBV11-3 and TRBJ2-5; 7 nucleotides agree with TRBD2. The germline gives CDR1 SGHNT, CDR2 YENEEA. The CDR3 consists of 15 residues. CDR3 coding DNA: TGTGCCAGCAGCTTAGGCGGGGGAAACCAAGAGACCCGGTACTTC. This encodes CASSLGGGNQETRYF.

This clonotype was seen more than once but under ten times. A much larger clone differs from this one at a single base, so this may be a read error. The chain combines TRBV6-5 with TRBJ2-1; a possible D gene is TRBD2 (5 bases). The better agreement between TRBJ2-7 and the DNA end casts doubt on the J call. The CDR3 covers 14 residues. Germline V gene sequence: CDR1 MNHEY, CDR2 SVGAGI. CDR3 residues: CASSTSEYYNEQYF. The CDR3 DNA follows: TGTGCCAGCAGTACTAGTGAGTACTACAATGAGCAGTACTTC.